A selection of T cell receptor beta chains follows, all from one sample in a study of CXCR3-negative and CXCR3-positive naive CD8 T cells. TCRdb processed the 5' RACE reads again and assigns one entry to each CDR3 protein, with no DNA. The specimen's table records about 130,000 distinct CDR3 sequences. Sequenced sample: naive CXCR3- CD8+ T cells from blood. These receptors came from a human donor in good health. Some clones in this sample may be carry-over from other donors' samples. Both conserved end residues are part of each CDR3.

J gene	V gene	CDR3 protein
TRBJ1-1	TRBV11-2	CASSLVTEAFF
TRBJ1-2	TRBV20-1	CSAGGLDYGYTF
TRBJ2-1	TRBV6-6	CASSYYLAGGVLSSYNEQFF
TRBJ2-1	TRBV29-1	CSVELGAYNEQLF
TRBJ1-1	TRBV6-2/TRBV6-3	CASRRTENTEAFF
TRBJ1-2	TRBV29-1	CSVEDQSWGYTF
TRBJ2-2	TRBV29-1	CSVASSGGTRTGELFF
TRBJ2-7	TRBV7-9	CASSPGPGTASYEQYF
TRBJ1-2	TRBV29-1	CSVGGWDGEGYTF
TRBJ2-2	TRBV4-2	CASSQGQGNTGELFF
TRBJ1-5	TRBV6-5	CASSIVGWNQPQHF
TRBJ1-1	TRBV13	CASSTRRQGILEAFF
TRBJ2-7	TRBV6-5	CASSTTGSYEQYF
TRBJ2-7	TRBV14	CASSQGRSEQYF
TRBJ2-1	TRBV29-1	CSVEIAGGGNEQFF
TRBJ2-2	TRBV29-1	CSVERAGRNTGELFF
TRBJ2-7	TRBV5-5	CASSSNAEGQYF
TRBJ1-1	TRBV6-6	CASSYSIVMNTEAFF
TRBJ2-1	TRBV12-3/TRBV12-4	CASSLTVEQFF
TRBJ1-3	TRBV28	CASSLSDSSWFLGNTIYF
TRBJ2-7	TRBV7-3	CASSVGSAPYEQYF
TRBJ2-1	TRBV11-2	CASSSGTGYDEQFF
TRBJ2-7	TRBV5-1	CASSLGGGRYEQYF
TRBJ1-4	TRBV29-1	CSAGTSTNEKLFF
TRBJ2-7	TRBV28	CASSLGGGTPYEQYF
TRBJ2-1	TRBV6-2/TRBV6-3	CASSREPLTYNEQFF
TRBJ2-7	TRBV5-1	CASSLDTTGGLDEQYF
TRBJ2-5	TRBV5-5	CASSLLRGETQYF
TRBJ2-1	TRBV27	CASTTWTGVLNEQFF
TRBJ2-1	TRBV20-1	CSARQGSNNEQFF
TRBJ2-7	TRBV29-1	CSVEFAEAGGPYEQYF
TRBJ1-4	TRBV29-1	CSVEVLAGVANEKLFF
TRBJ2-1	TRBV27	CASSHRGSGNEQFF
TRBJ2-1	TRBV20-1	CSASQELGEQFF
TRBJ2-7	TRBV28	CASSPQSLTYEQYF
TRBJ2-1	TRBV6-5	CASSYSLSSYNEQFF
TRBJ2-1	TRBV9	CASSVDPGYNEQFF
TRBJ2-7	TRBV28	CASSRRGSGGGYEQYF
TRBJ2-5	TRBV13	CASSLGPQETQYF
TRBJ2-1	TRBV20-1	CSARGASYNEQFF
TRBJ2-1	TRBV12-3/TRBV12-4	CASAGGQGNNEQFF
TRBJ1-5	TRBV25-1	CASSELGDQPEHF
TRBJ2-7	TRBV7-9	CASSGDQKSSYEQYF
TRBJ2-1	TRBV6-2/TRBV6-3	CASSFEGGPTYNEQFF
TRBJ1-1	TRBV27	CASSPMDGNTEAFF
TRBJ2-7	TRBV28	CASSFTSPSYEQYF
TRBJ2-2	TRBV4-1	CASSLRMGEPGELFF
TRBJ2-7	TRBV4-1	CASSQRTGAPYEQYF
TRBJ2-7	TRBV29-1	CSVEGQRGYEQYF
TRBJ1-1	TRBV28	CASSPWGGSGQGETFF
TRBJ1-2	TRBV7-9	CASSLGPGDYGYTF
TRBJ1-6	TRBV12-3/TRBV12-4	CASSLYNSPLHF
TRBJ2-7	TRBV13	CASSFGTGIPEQYF
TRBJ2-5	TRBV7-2	CASSLLSSVEETQYF
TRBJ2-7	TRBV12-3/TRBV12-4	CASSPFPLYEQYF
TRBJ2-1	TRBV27	CASRTREALYNEQFF
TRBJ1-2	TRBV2	CASRMTGGEGSYTF
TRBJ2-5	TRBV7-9	CASSRRQLTSSGGPVVTQYF
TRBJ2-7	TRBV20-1	CSAWPGITTYEQYF